The 2 T cell receptor beta chains reported below all come from one sample, sequenced in a study of monozygotic twins with inflammatory bowel disease. Reanalyzing the 5' RACE reads, TCRdb keeps one entry per CDR3 protein, without DNA. The listing contains 400,000 or so distinct CDR3 sequences. Sequenced input: blood. The receptors here all came from a human donor with ulcerative colitis or Crohn's disease, or a healthy co-twin of an affected twin (not recorded which).

The chain recombines TRBV18 with TRBJ2-7; TCRdb designates TRBD1, a call that cannot be tested without DNA. CDR3 length equals 12 residues. Germline CDR1 reads KGHSH; CDR2 reads LQKENI. The CDR3 loop reads CASKTEVGEQYF.

This sequence joins TRBV5-6 and TRBJ2-1; TCRdb's assignment of TRBD1 cannot be checked, as there is no DNA. Per germline, CDR1 SGHDT and CDR2 YYEEEE. The CDR3 contains 13 residues. This chain's CDR3 is CASSTTGGGEQFF.